One sample yielded the 32 T cell receptor beta chains listed below, sequenced in a study of T cells in women clearing cervical HPV infection. Repertoires were generated with immunoSEQ multiplex PCR, while TCRdb's copy carries only in-frame clones and drops some. Its table lists 30,000 to 45,000 clones. Sequencing was done on a sample of blood buffy coat. These receptors originate from a woman between 18 and 70 years old with a cervical HPV16 infection that either progressed to CIN3+ or cleared (not recorded which).

Regarding this clone: The missing CDR3 end, 3 residues past where the read stops, is filled in from the germline J gene. The chain has TRBV7-9 and TRBJ2-1; 8 nucleotides match TRBD1. Germline assignment: CDR1 SEHNR and CDR2 FQNEAQ (reference sequence). Losses at the gene ends were 2 bases for V and 7 bases for J; bases not matched to a gene: 7. This CDR3 has 15 amino acids. CDR3 region: CASSLRQGAKNEQFF. The covered CDR3 bases are TGTGCCAGCAGCTTAAGGCAGGGGGCAAAAAATGAG.

The sequenced part of the CDR3 DNA is TGCGCCAGCAGCCCCCCCGGGGATGAGGAGACC. Protein sequence: CASSPPGDEET. The CDR3 in full is CASSPPGDEETQYF. The chain is built from TRBV5-1 and TRBJ2-5; tentatively, D is TRBD2 (5 bases). The read falls 3 residues short of the CDR3 end, and the missing part is taken from the germline J gene. CDR3 length equals 14 residues. CDR1 is SGHRS, CDR2 YFSETQ, per germline. V was trimmed by 4 bases and J by 5 bases, leaving 15 bases between them.

Turning to this clone: Sequencing ends 3 residues short of the CDR3 end; the germline J gene provides the rest. The chain has TRBV5-1 and TRBJ2-7; D may be TRBD1 (6 bases). The length of the CDR3 is 16 residues. CDR1 SGHRS and CDR2 YFSETQ come from the germline V gene. V was pared by 2 bases and J by 2 bases, with 17 bases between. CDR3 bases read: TGCGCCAGCAGCTTACAGGGTCCCGGACCACCCTACGAG. Translation: CASSLQGPGPPYE. The whole CDR3 reads CASSLQGPGPPYEQYF.

Frequency places this clone as medium-sized (0.01 to 0.1%). The CDR3 end falls 3 residues outside the read, so it is completed with the germline J gene. This chain connects TRBV19 to TRBJ1-2, with unresolved D. Per germline, CDR1 LNHDA and CDR2 SQIVND (reference sequence). Deletions cut 0 bases from V and 0 bases from J, with 11 bases between. This CDR3 has 16 amino acids. Incomplete CDR3 DNA: TGTGCCAGTAGTATAGAGTCGAACAGAGCTAACTATGGC. Protein product: CASSIESNRANYG. The entire CDR3 protein is CASSIESNRANYGYTF.

Worth noting for this clone: The missing CDR3 end, 3 residues past where the read stops, is filled in from the germline J gene. The chain joins TRBV20-1 to TRBJ1-5, with D possibly TRBD1 on 5 matching bases. Germline V gene data show CDR1 as DFQATT and CDR2 as SNEGSKA (reference sequence). This CDR3 is built from 12 residues. Trimming shortened V by 0 bases and J by 5 bases, and 5 bases separated the two germline ends. The sequenced part of the CDR3 DNA is TGCAGTGCTAGAGAAGGGGATCAGCCC. It codes for CSAREGDQP. The whole CDR3 sequence is CSAREGDQPQHF.

To note about this clone: The read gets to within 3 residues of the CDR3 end, and the germline J gene fills in the rest. The gene calls are TRBV28 and TRBJ1-1; the match to TRBD1 covers 7 bases. Trimming removed 5 bases from V and 0 bases from J; junction bases left unmatched: 6. The CDR3 totals 15 residues. From germline, CDR1 is MDHEN and CDR2 SYDVKM. The sequenced part of the CDR3 DNA is TGTGCCAGCAGTCCCGGGACAGCAATGAACACTGAA. It codes for CASSPGTAMNTE. The complete CDR3 sequence is CASSPGTAMNTEAFF.

Points on this clone: The read halts 3 residues ahead of the CDR3 end, with the missing end drawn from the germline J gene. V usage is TRBV6-4 and J usage is TRBJ2-7; TRBD1 aligns across 10 bases. The V gene end was trimmed by 3 bases and the J gene end by 4 bases; junction bases not matched to a gene: 6. The germline CDR1 and CDR2 sequences are MRHNA and SNTAGT. This CDR3 contains 15 residues. CDR3 region: CASSEDPGQGYEQYF. The CDR3 DNA, read in part, is TGTGCCAGCAGTGAAGATCCGGGACAGGGGTACGAG.

Of note for this clone: The read terminates 3 residues before the CDR3 end, so the remaining end is supplied by the germline J gene. The V gene is TRBV5-4, the J gene TRBJ2-3; 8 nucleotides agree with TRBD2. The CDR3 contains 15 residues. After removal of 3 bases from V and 0 bases from J, the junction contained 3 bases not matched to a gene. Per the germline V gene, CDR1 is SGHNT and CDR2 is YYREEE (reference sequence). The CDR3 region is CASSSSGSSTDTQYF. CDR3 bases read: TGTGCCAGCAGCTCTAGCGGGTCTAGCACAGATACG.

Note on this clone: The read stops 3 residues short of the end of the CDR3; the missing end is completed from the germline J gene. J is TRBJ2-5 and V is TRBV20-1, with 12 bases identical to TRBD2. The CDR3 consists of 18 residues. Germline CDR1 is DFQATT and CDR2 is SNEGSKA (reference sequence). J gave up 5 bases and V 3 bases, and 16 bases lay outside the gene matches. The CDR3 DNA, read in part, is TGCAGTGCTAGTAAAGGGCCTAGCGGGGGGGCCGTAATGGAGACC. It is translated as CSASKGPSGGAVMET. From start to end, the CDR3 is CSASKGPSGGAVMETQYF.

To note about this clone: The read ends 3 residues shy of where the CDR3 ends; the end is completed using the germline J gene. The chain joins TRBV12-3 or TRBV12-4 to TRBJ2-1, with 9 bases identical to TRBD1. The CDR3 length is 14 residues. The V and J ends lost 4 bases and 6 bases, in that order; junction bases with no gene match: 4. Incomplete CDR3 DNA: TGTGCCAGCAGTTCCCAGGACAGGGGCAATGAG. Translating it yields CASSSQDRGNE. The entire CDR3 sequence reads CASSSQDRGNEQFF.

As regards this clone: The observed sequence ends 3 residues before the CDR3 terminus, with the missing tail filled in from the germline J gene. The chain is built from TRBV4-2 and TRBJ1-2, with TRBD1 identical over 7 bases. CDR1 is LGHNA and CDR2 is YNFKEQ in the germline V gene. V lost 1 base, J lost 5 bases, and 7 bases stayed unmatched. This CDR3 comprises 15 residues. Partial CDR3 DNA: TGTGCCAGCAGCCAAGGAGACAGGGCAGGGTATGGC. It translates to CASSQGDRAGYG. The whole CDR3 reads CASSQGDRAGYGYTF.

For this clone: The sequence runs out 3 residues before the end of the CDR3; the remainder is reconstructed from the germline J gene. The chain is built from TRBV2 and TRBJ2-7, with D hard to call. The germline V gene encodes CDR1 SNHLY and CDR2 FYNNEI. V lost 4 bases and J lost 4, with 17 bases in between. The CDR3 extends over 15 amino acids. The CDR3 bases that were read are TGTGCCAGCAGTGTAGGGTCGACCGAGATTTACGAG. Translation: CASSVGSTEIYE. Given in full, the CDR3 is CASSVGSTEIYEQYF.

To note about this clone: Read coverage stops 3 residues before the CDR3 terminus; the germline J gene supplies the remainder. The chain links TRBV7-8 to TRBJ1-6, with D possibly matching TRBD1 (6 bases). This CDR3 has 16 residues. Germline assignment: CDR1 SGHVS and CDR2 FQNEAQ. V was trimmed by 1 base and J by 9 bases, leaving 16 bases between them. CDR3 DNA (partial): TGTGCCAGCAGCTTAGAAAGGGGGGGTGGTAGTTCACCC. Amino acid sequence: CASSLERGGGSSP. The complete CDR3 sequence is CASSLERGGGSSPLHF.

To note about this clone: The read comes to an end 3 residues before the CDR3 does, leaving the germline J gene to fill in the end. The chain has TRBV20-1 and TRBJ2-7; the D is unclear. CDR1 and CDR2 (germline): DFQATT, SNEGSKA (reference sequence). The CDR3 totals 14 residues. The V end lost 6 bases, the J end lost 2 bases, and 17 bases lay between the germline ends. The sequenced part of the CDR3 DNA is TGCAGTGCCCCGCCTCAGGCGCCACCCTACGAG. Its protein product is CSAPPQAPPYE. The CDR3 reads in full as CSAPPQAPPYEQYF.

As to this clone: The sequenced fragment ends 3 residues before the CDR3 boundary, so the rest is inferred from the germline J gene. The rearrangement links TRBV5-5 to TRBJ2-3, with D perhaps being TRBD1 or TRBD2 (5 bases each). Deletions cut 0 bases from V and 3 bases from J, with 11 bases between. The CDR3 has 15 residues. Germline CDR1 SGHKS, CDR2 YYEKEE (reference sequence). CDR3 DNA, as far as it was read: TGTGCCAGCAGCTTGGTAAGGGGAGAAACAGATACG. This encodes CASSLVRGETDT. The full CDR3 protein is CASSLVRGETDTQYF. The variable domain in full, with the rest retrieved from reference TRBV5-5 and TRBJ2-3, is DAGVTQSPTHLIKTRGQQVTLRCSPISGHKSVSWYQQVLGQGPQFIFQYYEKEERGRGNFPDRFSARQFPNYSSELNVNALLLGDSALYLCASSLVRGETDTQYFGPGTRLTVL.

About this clone: The CDR3 goes on 3 residues after the read ends, and that part is filled in from the germline J gene. The chain employs TRBV7-9 and TRBJ1-1, with D possibly matching TRBD1 (5 bases). V was clipped by 1 base and J by 3 bases, with 9 bases between them. The CDR3 spans 14 residues. The germline V gene has CDR1 SEHNR and CDR2 FQNEAQ (reference sequence). Partial CDR3 DNA: TGTGCCAGCAGCTTAGAGGAGGGGTACACTGAA. The encoded protein is CASSLEEGYTE. The whole CDR3 protein reads CASSLEEGYTEAFF.

As for this clone: Read coverage stops 3 residues before the CDR3 terminus; the germline J gene supplies the remainder. The chain employs TRBV7-9 and TRBJ2-2; the match to TRBD2 covers 10 bases. This CDR3 is 15 amino acids long. With 6 bases clipped from V and 8 bases from J, the junction kept 9 bases outside the gene matches. The germline V gene has CDR1 SEHNR and CDR2 FQNEAQ (reference sequence). The sequenced CDR3 bases are TGTGCCAGCAGACCCGGACTAGCGGCGCGGGGGGAG. It is translated as CASRPGLAARGE. The entire CDR3 is CASRPGLAARGELFF.

On this clone itself: The missing CDR3 end, 3 residues past where the read stops, is filled in from the germline J gene. V is TRBV6-2 or TRBV6-3 and J is TRBJ1-1; tentative D call: TRBD1 (5 bases). V was clipped by 8 bases and J by 5 bases, with 12 bases between them. The CDR3 length is 12 residues. Germline V gives CDR1 MNHEY, CDR2 SVGEGT. CDR3: CASATTGTEAFF. Partial CDR3 DNA: TGTGCCAGCGCCACTACAGGAACTGAA.

To note about this clone: Read sequence stops 3 residues before the CDR3 end, and the germline J gene provides the missing end. This sequence joins TRBV20-1 and TRBJ2-7, with a possible D match to TRBD2 (5 bases). V dropped 3 bases and J dropped 3 bases, with 15 bases sitting between them. The CDR3 has 14 residues. The germline V gene has CDR1 DFQATT and CDR2 SNEGSKA (reference sequence). The CDR3 reads CSASKVEGFYEQYF. Partial CDR3 DNA: TGCAGTGCTAGCAAGGTAGAGGGCTTCTACGAG.

A word on this clone: The sequence runs out 3 residues before the end of the CDR3; the remainder is reconstructed from the germline J gene. The rearrangement uses TRBV12-3 or TRBV12-4 and TRBJ1-1, with a tentative D call TRBD1 (6 bases). V was shortened by 7 bases and J by 7 bases, with 22 bases between the two germline ends. CDR3 length: 15 residues. Partial CDR3 DNA: TGTGCCAGCATTCCTCGGGGGGCGGGTGTTAATGAA. Its translation is CASIPRGAGVNE. The full CDR3 sequence reads CASIPRGAGVNEAFF.

For this clone: The read finishes 3 residues shy of the CDR3 end, and the germline J gene is used to complete it. The chain couples TRBV19 to TRBJ1-5; D is possibly TRBD1 (5 bases). Germline V CDR1 and CDR2: LNHDA, SQIVND (reference sequence). V gave up 8 bases and J gave up 5 bases, with 13 bases separating them. CDR3 length: 13 amino acids. The sequenced part of the CDR3 DNA is TGTGCCAGTTGGTCCGGGGGATATCAGCCC. Translation gives CASWSGGYQP. The whole CDR3 sequence is CASWSGGYQPQHF.

CDR3 in amino acids: CASSLAGGNEQFF. The part of the CDR3 DNA that was read is TGTGCCAGCAGCTTAGCGGGGGGGAATGAG. V usage is TRBV11-2 and J usage is TRBJ2-1; 8 positions match TRBD2. The read terminates 3 residues before the CDR3 end, so the remaining end is supplied by the germline J gene. V lost 1 base to trimming and J lost 7 bases; unmatched junction nucleotides: 0. The CDR3 is made up of 13 amino acids. CDR1 and CDR2 from the germline V gene are SGHAT and FQNNGV.

In regard to this clone: Read data end 3 residues before the CDR3 end; the end is taken from the germline J gene. The chain links TRBV7-9 to TRBJ2-4, with a weak D call TRBD2 (6 bases). Germline V gene data show CDR1 as SEHNR and CDR2 as FQNEAQ (reference sequence). The CDR3 is made up of 13 amino acids. The CDR3 sequence: CASSLTPDYGQYF. The covered CDR3 bases are TGTGCCAGCAGCTTAACACCGGACTATGGT.

Details on this clone: The missing CDR3 end, 3 residues past where the read stops, is filled in from the germline J gene. The chain has TRBV2 and TRBJ2-7; 9 positions match TRBD1. This CDR3 is 14 amino acids long. Germline-derived CDR1 and CDR2 are SNHLY and FYNNEI. Germline trimming cut 6 bases from V and 3 bases from J; bases unmatched to any gene: 6. The part of the CDR3 DNA that was read is TGTGCCAGCAGCGGGACAGGGTTTGACTACGAG. Protein sequence: CASSGTGFDYE. The whole CDR3 sequence is CASSGTGFDYEQYF. Complete variable domain (other parts from reference TRBV2 and TRBJ2-7): EPEVTQTPSHQVTQMGQEVILRCVPISNHLYFYWYRQILGQKVEFLVSFYNNEISEKSEIFDDQFSVERPDGSNFTLKIRSTKLEDSAMYFCASSGTGFDYEQYFGPGTRLTVT.

To note about this clone: The CDR3 goes on 3 residues after the read ends, and that part is filled in from the germline J gene. V usage is TRBV5-6 and J usage is TRBJ2-7, with 7 bases identical to TRBD2. V was pared by 0 bases and J by 3 bases, with 6 bases of the junction left unmatched. Germline loops: CDR1 SGHDT, CDR2 YYEEEE. The CDR3 has 15 amino acids. Here the CDR3 reads CASSLAGRENYEQYF. The DNA read from the CDR3 is TGTGCCAGCAGCTTGGCTGGGCGGGAGAACTACGAG. Full variable domain (rest looked up from reference TRBV5-6 and TRBJ2-7): DAGVTQSPTHLIKTRGQQVTLRCSPKSGHDTVSWYQQALGQGPQFIFQYYEEEERQRGNFPDRFSGHQFPNYSSELNVNALLLGDSALYLCASSLAGRENYEQYFGPGTRLTVT.

A remark on this clone: The read ends 3 residues shy of where the CDR3 ends; the end is completed using the germline J gene. This chain connects TRBV19 to TRBJ1-1, with TRBD1 matching 7 bases. V lost 6 bases and J lost 7; bases outside the gene matches: 11. CDR1 LNHDA and CDR2 SQIVND come from the germline V gene (reference sequence). The length of the CDR3 is 14 residues. The CDR3 loop reads CASRPRQGESEAFF. The covered CDR3 bases are TGTGCCAGTAGGCCTAGGCAGGGGGAAAGTGAA.

As regards this clone: The read stops 3 residues short of the end of the CDR3; the missing end is completed from the germline J gene. The chain uses TRBV5-4 and TRBJ2-7, with 7 bases fitting TRBD1. The CDR3 consists of 16 residues. V lost 4 bases to trimming and J lost 2 bases; unmatched junction nucleotides: 12. The germline gives CDR1 SGHNT, CDR2 YYREEE (reference sequence). CDR3 loop: CASSTGDRGLTYEQYF. Partial CDR3 DNA: TGTGCCAGCAGCACCGGGGATAGGGGGCTAACCTACGAG.

Regarding this clone: The read ends 3 residues early relative to the CDR3; the germline J gene fills the gap. V is TRBV10-2 and J is TRBJ2-2, with 7 bases fitting TRBD1. CDR1 is WSHSY and CDR2 is SAAADI in the germline V gene. With V trimmed by 6 bases and J by 7 bases, 5 bases remained unmatched. This CDR3 has 13 residues. CDR3 sequence reads: CASSPQGDGELFF. The DNA read from the CDR3 is TGCGCCAGCAGCCCTCAGGGGGACGGGGAG.

A word on this clone: With the read ending 3 residues before the CDR3 end, the germline J gene is used to fill in that end. J is TRBJ1-5 and V is TRBV19; D call uncertain. Germline assignment: CDR1 LNHDA and CDR2 SQIVND (reference sequence). The CDR3 totals 14 residues. Trimming stripped 9 bases from V and 0 bases from J, with 12 bases between. The part of the CDR3 DNA that was read is TGTGCCAGCCAGGAGATAAATAGCAATCAGCCC. Translating it yields CASQEINSNQP. The complete CDR3 sequence is CASQEINSNQPQHF.

Details on this clone: The CDR3 extends 3 residues past the end of the read, so its final part is completed from the germline J gene. This sequence joins TRBV6-1 and TRBJ2-7; D ambiguous. Germline CDR1 is MNHNS and CDR2 is SASEGT. CDR3 length: 13 amino acids. Deletions cut 0 bases from V and 5 bases from J, with 8 bases between. CDR3 in amino acids: CASSEAFLDEQYF. The sequenced CDR3 bases are TGTGCCAGCAGTGAAGCGTTTTTAGACGAG.

On this clone itself: The CDR3 end is not reached by the read, which stops 3 residues before it; the germline J gene fills it in. The chain links TRBV6-2 or TRBV6-3 to TRBJ2-2; TRBD2 is a possible D gene (5 bases). CDR1 is MNHEY, CDR2 SVGEGT, per germline. This CDR3 region has 16 residues. The V end was cut by 7 bases, the J end by 4 bases, with 19 bases between. The CDR3: CASTKTTGEPTGELFF. The sequenced part of the CDR3 DNA is TGTGCCAGCACCAAAACCACCGGGGAACCCACCGGGGAG.

Regarding this clone: Read data end 3 residues before the CDR3 end; the end is taken from the germline J gene. The chain links TRBV5-1 to TRBJ1-3; 7 nucleotides match TRBD1. The CDR3 is 16 amino acids. Germline values: CDR1 SGHRS, CDR2 YFSETQ. V gave up 0 bases and J gave up 3 bases; unmatched junction bases: 6. The CDR3 sequence: CASSLAETGFGNTIYF. CDR3 DNA (partial): TGCGCCAGCAGCTTGGCAGAGACAGGGTTTGGAAACACC.